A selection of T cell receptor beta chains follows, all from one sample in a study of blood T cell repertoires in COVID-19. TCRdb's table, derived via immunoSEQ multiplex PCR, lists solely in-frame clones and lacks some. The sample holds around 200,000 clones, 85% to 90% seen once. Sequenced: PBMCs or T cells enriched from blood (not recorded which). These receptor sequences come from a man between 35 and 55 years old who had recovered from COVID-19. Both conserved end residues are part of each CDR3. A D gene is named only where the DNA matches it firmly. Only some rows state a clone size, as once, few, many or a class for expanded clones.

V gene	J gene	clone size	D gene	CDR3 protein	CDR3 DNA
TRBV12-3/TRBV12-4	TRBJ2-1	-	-	CASSPGGGEQFF	TGTGCCAGCAGCCCAGGTGGTGGTGAGCAGTTCTTC
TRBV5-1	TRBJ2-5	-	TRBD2	CASSFGLAGDQETQYF	TGCGCCAGCAGCTTTGGACTAGCGGGGGACCAAGAGACCCAGTACTTC
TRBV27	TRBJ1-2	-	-	CASSPPGVGYGYTF	TGTGCCAGCAGCCCCCCCGGGGTAGGATATGGCTACACCTTC
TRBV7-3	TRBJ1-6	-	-	CVEGLTNSPLHF	TGTGTAGAGGGTCTCACGAATTCACCCCTCCACTTT
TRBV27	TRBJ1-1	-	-	CASTPGEGLAFF	TGTGCCAGCACCCCCGGGGAGGGGCTGGCTTTCTTT
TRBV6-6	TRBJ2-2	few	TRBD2	CASSRTSGGPNTGELFF	TGTGCCAGCAGTCGGACTAGCGGGGGCCCTAACACCGGGGAGCTGTTTTTT
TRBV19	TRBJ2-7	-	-	CASSIRGAVDEQYF	TGTGCCAGTAGTATCAGGGGCGCTGTCGACGAGCAGTACTTC
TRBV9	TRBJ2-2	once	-	CASSVAVESGELFF	TGTGCCAGCAGCGTAGCGGTAGAATCCGGGGAGCTGTTTTTT
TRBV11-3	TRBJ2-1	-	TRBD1	CASSRTGGRSYNEQFF	TGTGCCAGCAGCAGAACAGGGGGCCGCTCCTACAATGAGCAGTTCTTC
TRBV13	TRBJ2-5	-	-	CASSLGSAEETQYF	TGTGCCAGCAGCTTGGGCTCAGCGGAAGAGACCCAGTACTTC
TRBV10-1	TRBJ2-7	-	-	CASSDPVGAQYF	TGCGCCAGCAGTGACCCCGTGGGGGCGCAGTACTTC
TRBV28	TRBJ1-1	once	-	CASSFRGVSGAFF	TGTGCCAGCAGTTTTCGGGGGGTAAGCGGAGCTTTCTTT
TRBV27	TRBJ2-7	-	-	CASSSLSYEQYF	TGTGCCAGCAGTTCCCTCTCCTACGAGCAGTACTTC
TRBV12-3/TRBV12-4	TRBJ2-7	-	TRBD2	CASSPGGNYEQYF	TGTGCCAGCAGCCCGGGGGGGAATTACGAGCAGTACTTC
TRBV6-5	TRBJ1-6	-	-	CASRLQGAENSPLHF	TGTGCCAGCAGGCTACAGGGAGCGGAGAATTCACCCCTCCACTTT